This entry lists 18 T cell receptor beta chains sequenced from one sample in a study of sequential checkpoint blockade in melanoma. Treatment specified: randomized to nivolumab then ipilimumab (arm A) or the reverse (arm B). Libraries were prepared by immunoSEQ multiplex PCR; TCRdb keeps only in-frame clonotypes and omits some of them. The sample consists of 7,500 to 10,000 clones, approximately 81% of them appearing once. The starting material was CD8+ T cells sorted from blood (inferred from file names), obtained from a patient given nivolumab and ipilimumab in sequence. The receptor set was obtained from a human donor with melanoma.

This chain connects TRBV7-8 to TRBJ2-7, with D unresolved. The germline CDR1 and CDR2 sequences are SGHVS and FQNEAQ. V gave up 4 bases and J gave up 2 bases, with 9 bases separating them. The CDR3 is 13 amino acids. The CDR3 reads CASSSDTTYEQYF. CDR3 sequence (DNA): TGTGCCAGCAGCTCCGACACCACCTACGAGCAGTACTTC.

V and J are TRBV11-2 and TRBJ2-4, with TRBD1 as a possible D gene (5 bases). The CDR3 is 15 amino acids. Trimming removed 5 bases at V and 0 bases at J, with 11 bases between. Germline V gives CDR1 SGHAT, CDR2 FQNNGV. The CDR3 reads CASSPDSLAKNIQYF. In DNA form, the CDR3 reads TGTGCCAGCAGCCCAGACAGCCTAGCCAAAAACATTCAGTACTTC.

The CDR3 spells CASSPYFEGAEAFF. CDR3 nucleotides: TGTGCCAGCAGTCCATACTTTGAGGGGGCTGAAGCTTTCTTT. The chain has TRBV27 and TRBJ1-1, with TRBD1 as a possible D gene (6 bases). The CDR3 extends over 14 amino acids. V dropped 5 bases and J dropped 6 bases, with 16 bases sitting between them. The germline gives CDR1 MNHEY, CDR2 SMNVEV (reference sequence).

This clone was seen only a few times. The chain recombines TRBV28 with TRBJ2-7, with D maybe TRBD2 (5 bases). The CDR3 contains 15 residues. Trimming took 3 bases from V and 0 from J, leaving 12 bases between them. In germline, CDR1 is MDHEN, CDR2 SYDVKM. The CDR3 region has the DNA TGTGCCAGCAGTTTCGTCAGACTAAGCTCCTACGAGCAGTACTTC. It encodes CASSFVRLSSYEQYF.

This chain links TRBV30 with TRBJ2-1; 7 bases map to TRBD2. The CDR3 is made up of 18 amino acids. Germline values: CDR1 GTSNPN, CDR2 SVGIG (reference sequence). J lost 6 bases, V lost 0 bases, and 17 bases had no gene match. The CDR3 DNA follows: TGTGCCTGGAGTGTCATTAGCGGGCCAACCCTACCCTTCAATGAGCAGTTCTTC. The encoded protein is CAWSVISGPTLPFNEQFF.

The chain uses TRBV4-2 and TRBJ2-1; D perhaps matches TRBD2 (5 bases). CDR1 LGHNA and CDR2 YNFKEQ come from the germline V gene. The germline V and J ends were trimmed by 3 bases and 3 bases, with 9 bases remaining between them. The CDR3 has 14 amino acids. The CDR3 here is CASSQSGDYNEQFF. In nucleotides, the CDR3 is TGTGCCAGCAGCCAGAGCGGTGACTACAATGAGCAGTTCTTC.

The V gene is TRBV7-2, the J gene TRBJ1-2; tentatively, D is TRBD1 (5 bases). CDR1 is SGHTA, CDR2 FQGNSA, per germline. This CDR3 contains 15 residues. V was cut by 5 bases and J by 4 bases, with 17 bases left in between. The CDR3 DNA reads as TGTGCCAGCAGCACAACAGGTGGCTCCGGCTATGGCTACACCTTC. This gives the protein CASSTTGGSGYGYTF.

J is TRBJ2-2 and V is TRBV7-8; 10 bases map to TRBD2. There are 17 residues in the CDR3. J gave up 5 bases and V 5 bases, and 11 bases lay outside the gene matches. CDR1 SGHVS and CDR2 FQNEAQ come from the germline V gene. This chain's CDR3 is CASSGGAGGPGTGELFF. The DNA for the CDR3 is TGTGCCAGCAGCGGAGGAGCGGGGGGGCCGGGGACCGGGGAGCTGTTTTTT.

The chain is built from TRBV15 and TRBJ1-4, with 8 bases lining up with TRBD1. Trimming at V came to 8 bases and at J to 4 bases, leaving 9 bases not matched to a gene. The CDR3 spans 15 residues. The germline CDR1 and CDR2 sequences are LNHNV and YYDKDF (reference sequence). The CDR3 here is CATENRDRINEKLFF. CDR3 DNA sequence: TGTGCCACCGAAAACCGGGACAGGATTAATGAAAAACTGTTTTTT.

The chain's CDR3 is CASSSATGVARGYTF. Here the CDR3 DNA reads TGTGCCAGCAGCTCCGCGACAGGGGTCGCGAGAGGCTACACCTTC. This chain links TRBV7-2 with TRBJ1-2, with TRBD1 identical over 8 bases. Germline CDR1 SGHTA, CDR2 FQGNSA. Trimming took 4 bases from V and 8 from J; bases not matched to a gene: 12. The CDR3 sequence is 15 residues long.

The J gene is TRBJ2-2, the V gene TRBV11-2; D uncertain. The CDR3 spans 11 residues. V was shortened by 3 bases and J by 7 bases, with 3 bases between the two germline ends. Germline assignment: CDR1 SGHAT and CDR2 FQNNGV. The CDR3 DNA sequence: TGTGCCAGCAGCTTCTTCGGGGAGCTGTTTTTT. Encoded protein: CASSFFGELFF.

The J gene is TRBJ2-1, the V gene TRBV13, with 11 bases matching TRBD2. Germline V gives CDR1 PRHDT, CDR2 FYEKMQ (reference sequence). Germline trimming cut 3 bases from V and 12 bases from J; bases unmatched to any gene: 4. The CDR3 covers 13 residues. This chain's CDR3 is CASSFGTSGGQFF. CDR3 coding DNA: TGTGCCAGCAGCTTCGGGACTAGCGGTGGGCAGTTCTTC.

The chain joins TRBV19 to TRBJ1-4, with D hard to call. CDR3 length: 14 residues. V dropped 4 bases and J dropped 3 bases, with 9 bases sitting between them. Germline V gene sequence: CDR1 LNHDA, CDR2 SQIVND (reference sequence). CDR3 amino acids: CASSTRFANEKLFF. In DNA form, the CDR3 reads TGTGCCAGTAGTACCAGGTTTGCTAATGAAAAACTGTTTTTT.

The V gene is TRBV4-1, the J gene TRBJ2-1; 9 nucleotides match TRBD1. Germline trimming cut 0 bases from V and 2 bases from J; bases unmatched to any gene: 5. The length of the CDR3 is 17 residues. Germline V CDR1 and CDR2: MGHRA, YSYEKL. The chain's CDR3 is CASSQDSGTGPYNEQFF. The CDR3 DNA follows: TGCGCCAGCAGCCAAGATTCCGGGACAGGGCCCTACAATGAGCAGTTCTTC.

J is TRBJ2-2 and V is TRBV7-6; 13 positions match TRBD2. Trimming at V came to 5 bases and at J to 5 bases, leaving 5 bases not matched to a gene. The CDR3 is made up of 16 amino acids. Germline CDR1 and CDR2: SGHVS and FNYEAQ. CDR3: CASSTTSGRSTGELFF. The CDR3 nucleotides read TGTGCCAGCAGCACGACTAGCGGGAGGTCGACCGGGGAGCTGTTTTTT.

In its sample, this clone was seen a few times. This chain connects TRBV6-5 to TRBJ2-5; the match to TRBD2 covers 10 bases. With 3 bases clipped from V and 4 bases from J, the junction kept 8 bases outside the gene matches. The germline V gene has CDR1 MNHEY and CDR2 SVGAGI. The CDR3 is made up of 16 amino acids. This CDR3 is CASSYSQREGGETQYF. Here the CDR3 DNA reads TGTGCCAGCAGTTATTCTCAGCGGGAGGGGGGAGAGACCCAGTACTTC.

The rearrangement joins TRBV18 to TRBJ2-5, with 8 nucleotides matching TRBD1. The germline CDR1 and CDR2 sequences are KGHSH and LQKENI. This CDR3 is 14 amino acids long. V was clipped by 3 bases and J by 2 bases; unmatched bases: 2. The CDR3 bases are TGTGCCAGCTCACCTGGACAGGGACAAGAGACCCAGTACTTC. Residues: CASSPGQGQETQYF.

V gene TRBV4-1 combines with J gene TRBJ2-7; TRBD2 matches at 7 bases. The CDR3 has 15 residues. Germline CDR1 is MGHRA and CDR2 is YSYEKL. With V trimmed by 4 bases and J by 1 base, 7 bases remained unmatched. The CDR3 loop is CASSPLIAGSYEQYF. CDR3 in DNA: TGCGCCAGCAGCCCCCTTATAGCGGGTTCCTACGAGCAGTACTTC.